The 9 T cell receptor beta chains presented below share a single source sample, sequenced in a study of blood T cells in healthy people across ages. Together with a sample-barcoded 5' primer, a J-beta primer mix was included in a second PCR lasting about 6 to 11 cycles. TCRdb recomputed calls from the 5' RACE reads with MiXCR, one row per CDR3 protein. The profile covers about 840,000 distinct CDR3 sequences, with about 28% appearing a single time and roughly a tenth taken by the ten largest. These data are also associated with another study on T cells of mothers and their children.

The sample consisted of blood. The receptors shown here come from a woman aged 40 to 50 in good health.

This clonotype was counted ten times or more. This chain joins TRBV29-1 and TRBJ2-5; D remains unclear. CDR3 size: 12 residues. From germline, CDR1 is SQVTM and CDR2 ANQGSEA. The ends were cut back, 6 bases at V and 4 bases at J, with 12 bases in the middle. CDR3 sequence (DNA): TGCAGCGTAGTAGATAACGGAGAGACCCAGTACTTC. Its translation is CSVVDNGETQYF.

On this clonotype: A much larger clone sits a single nucleotide away, making a read error possible. This chain uses TRBV28 with TRBJ2-7; 7 nucleotides align to TRBD1. This CDR3 has 12 amino acids. The junction had 3 bases not matched to a gene; V was cut back by 4 bases and J by 6 bases. CDR1 is MDHEN, CDR2 SYDVKM, per germline. CDR3 nucleotides: TGTGCCAGCAGTTCAGGGGGTGGCGAGCAGTACTTC. It is translated as CASSSGGGEQYF.

With regard to this clonotype: At one end, the junction sequence differs from germline, possibly due to a read error. The chain combines TRBV7-2 with TRBJ2-7; D might be TRBD1 (8 bases). The CDR3 totals 15 residues. The germline V gene encodes CDR1 SGHTA and CDR2 FQGNSA. The CDR3 sequence is CASSYSTNLGQGGDF. CDR3 nucleotide sequence: TGTGCCAGCAGCTATAGCACAAACCTAGGACAGGGAGGGGACTTC.

The chain is built from TRBV24-1 and TRBJ2-3; unclear D gene. The CDR3 sequence is 14 residues long. Germline CDR1 KGHDR, CDR2 SFDVKD. The V and J ends lost 4 bases and 0 bases respectively, with 7 bases between them. This chain's CDR3 is CATSEGMSTDTQYF. The CDR3 DNA is TGTGCCACCAGTGAGGGGATGAGCACAGATACGCAGTATTTT.

This chain joins TRBV12-3 or TRBV12-4 and TRBJ2-3; either TRBD1 or TRBD2 may fit D (6 bases each). This CDR3 contains 15 residues. Trimming took off 6 bases at V and 4 bases at J, with 17 bases between the two ends. In nucleotides, the CDR3 is TGTGCCAGCAGGCCTACAGGGTCGGGGGCAGATACGCAGTATTTT. This gives the protein CASRPTGSGADTQYF.

This clonotype was seen a few times. Since a much larger clone is just one base distant, this may be a read error. The chain is built from TRBV29-1 and TRBJ2-7; perhaps TRBD1 as D (7 bases). This CDR3 has 15 residues. The V gene's germline CDR1 is SQVTM and CDR2 ANQGSEA. In DNA, the CDR3 is TGCAGCTGCCAGGGGGGACGCGGGGTCTCCTACGAGGAGTACTTC. Translated, it gives CSCQGGRGVSYEEYF.

This clonotype has a count of ten or more. The chain couples TRBV5-1 to TRBJ2-1; D ambiguous. The V end was cut by 3 bases, the J end by 3 bases, with 13 bases between. This CDR3 is 15 amino acids long. CDR1 is SGHRS, CDR2 YFSETQ, per germline. In DNA, the CDR3 is TGCGCCAGCAGCTCGAGCCCGGGCAACTACAATGAGCAGTTCTTC. Encoded protein: CASSSSPGNYNEQFF.

V and J are TRBV7-3 and TRBJ2-1; D not certain. CDR1 SGHTA and CDR2 FQGTGA come from the germline V gene. The V end lost 4 bases, the J end lost 9 bases, and 13 bases lay between the germline ends. There are 13 residues in the CDR3. The CDR3 region is CASSSGVNGEQFF. Written as DNA, the CDR3 is TGTGCCAGCAGCTCGGGCGTCAATGGTGAGCAGTTCTTC.

This rearrangement joins TRBV6-1 to TRBJ2-5, with D maybe TRBD2 (6 bases). This CDR3 has 13 residues. Trimming removed 5 bases at V and 11 bases at J, with 18 bases between. Per the germline V gene, CDR1 is MNHNS and CDR2 is SASEGT. CDR3 region: CASSLATLREQYF. The CDR3 nucleotides are TGTGCCAGCAGTCTAGCGACCCTACGTGAGCAGTACTTC.